This record covers a single T cell receptor (beta chain). The table came from immunoSEQ multiplex PCR; TCRdb's copy has only in-frame clones and leaves some out. This table holds 95,000 to 150,000 clones, approximately 80% found once. CDR3 length: 14 amino acids. This sample stems from a study of blood T cell repertoires in COVID-19. As for the study in general: Researchers got acute and convalescent COVID-19 samples from the United States, Italy and Spain. T cells, B-cell-depleted T cells, or PBMCs provided the cDNA or gDNA that served as material.

The chain combines TRBV21-1 with TRBJ2-7; the DNA was not used to check the table's D call, TRBD2. TRBV21-1 is reported as a pseudogene. The receptor was derived from a human donor in a cohort sampled during active COVID-19. The sequenced sample consisted of peripheral blood. The CDR3 nucleotides are TGTGCCAGCAGCAAACATGAGGGTTCCTACGAGCAGTACTTC. It encodes CASSKHEGSYEQYF.